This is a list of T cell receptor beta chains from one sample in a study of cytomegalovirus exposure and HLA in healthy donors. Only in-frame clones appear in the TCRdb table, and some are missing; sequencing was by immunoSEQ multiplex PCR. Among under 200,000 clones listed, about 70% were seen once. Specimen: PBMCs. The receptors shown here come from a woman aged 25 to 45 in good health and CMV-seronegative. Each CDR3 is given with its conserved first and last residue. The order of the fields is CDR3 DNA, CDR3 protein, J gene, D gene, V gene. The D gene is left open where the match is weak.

DNA: TGTGCCAGCAGCCTAGCTTACGGAGATACGCAGTATTTT; CDR3: CASSLAYGDTQYF; J: TRBJ2-3; D: .; V: TRBV6-1
DNA: TGTGCCAGCAGCTTAGTTTTGCTAGCGGGGGTCAATGAGCAGTTCTTC; CDR3: CASSLVLLAGVNEQFF; J: TRBJ2-1; D: TRBD2; V: TRBV7-2
DNA: TGTGCCAGCAGTGAAGCGTGGTTAGCGGGAAGCACAGATACGCAGTATTTT; CDR3: CASSEAWLAGSTDTQYF; J: TRBJ2-3; D: TRBD2; V: TRBV6-1
DNA: TGCGCCAGCAGCTTGGAAGCGACTAGCAGCACCTACAATGAGCAGTTCTTC; CDR3: CASSLEATSSTYNEQFF; J: TRBJ2-1; D: TRBD2; V: TRBV5-1
DNA: TGCGCCAGCAGCTTGTCTCCTCGGAGTAGTGGAGAGACCCAGTACTTC; CDR3: CASSLSPRSSGETQYF; J: TRBJ2-5; D: .; V: TRBV5-1
DNA: TGTGCCAGCAGCCCACGGACAGCGCTGGATGGCTACACCTTC; CDR3: CASSPRTALDGYTF; J: TRBJ1-2; D: .; V: TRBV4-2
DNA: TGTGCCAGCAGCACCGGGACAGGGCCTGAAAAACTGTTTTTT; CDR3: CASSTGTGPEKLFF; J: TRBJ1-4; D: TRBD1; V: TRBV13
DNA: TGTGCCAGTAGTCCGGGCTTGTGGGGAGCGTCCTCCGGGGAGCTGTTTTTT; CDR3: CASSPGLWGASSGELFF; J: TRBJ2-2; D: .; V: TRBV19
DNA: TGCGCCAGCAGCTTGGACAGATCGAACACTGAAGCTTTCTTT; CDR3: CASSLDRSNTEAFF; J: TRBJ1-1; D: .; V: TRBV5-1
DNA: TGCGCCAGCAGCCAACAACTAGCGGGGGTCTACAATGAGCAGTTCTTC; CDR3: CASSQQLAGVYNEQFF; J: TRBJ2-1; D: TRBD2; V: TRBV4-1
DNA: TGTGCCAGCAGCCCCTTTAGCGGGGTAGAGACCCAGTACTTC; CDR3: CASSPFSGVETQYF; J: TRBJ2-5; D: TRBD2; V: TRBV7-2
DNA: TGCAGCGTGGACGAACAGGGTAACGGTCAGCCCCAGCATTTT; CDR3: CSVDEQGNGQPQHF; J: TRBJ1-5; D: .; V: TRBV29-1
DNA: TGTGCCAGCAGTGTACAGGGGGCGTCGGGCTACACCTTC; CDR3: CASSVQGASGYTF; J: TRBJ1-2; D: TRBD1; V: TRBV6-5
DNA: TGTGCCAGCAGCTTAGGGGCGGGCACTGAAGCTTTCTTT; CDR3: CASSLGAGTEAFF; J: TRBJ1-1; D: .; V: TRBV7-9
DNA: TGTGCCAGCAGACAAGGACAGGGCCATCAGCCCCAGCATTTT; CDR3: CASRQGQGHQPQHF; J: TRBJ1-5; D: TRBD1; V: TRBV5-6